There are a few counts of the clone carrying this T cell receptor (beta chain). Universal primer sites and UMIs were introduced during 5'RACE template-switching synthesis of TCR cDNA. TCRdb re-derived calls from the 5' RACE reads in MiXCR, one entry per CDR3 protein. This sample has 310,000 or so distinct CDR3 sequences; less than 4.5% occur once, and the top ten carry around 20%. Germline-derived CDR1 and CDR2 are KGHSH and LQKENI. The CDR3 loop spans 16 amino acids. V dropped 3 bases and J dropped 2; count of bases not matched to a gene: 7. This entry is derived from a study of T cells after yellow fever vaccination.

The TCR comes from a man aged 18 to 30 who received the YFV17D yellow fever vaccine. This chain connects TRBV18 to TRBJ2-1; 7 nucleotides match TRBD2. The sequenced sample was PBMCs, obtained on the day of the yellow fever booster vaccination. The CDR3 region is CASSPTSSGTYNEQFF. The CDR3 DNA is TGTGCCAGCTCACCGACTTCTAGCGGAACCTACAATGAGCAGTTCTTC.